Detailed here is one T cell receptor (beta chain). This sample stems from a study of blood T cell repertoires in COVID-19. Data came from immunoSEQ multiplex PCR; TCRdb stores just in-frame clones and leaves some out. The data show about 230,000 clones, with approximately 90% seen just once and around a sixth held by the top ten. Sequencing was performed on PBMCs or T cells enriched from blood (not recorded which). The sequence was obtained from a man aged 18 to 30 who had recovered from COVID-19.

The CDR3 spells CASPGVETQYF. The CDR3 DNA reads TGTGCCAGTCCAGGGGTAGAGACCCAGTACTTC. The gene calls are TRBV6-5 and TRBJ2-5, with D tentatively TRBD1 (6 bases). The CDR3 covers 11 residues. Trimming cost V 9 bases and J 4 bases, with 9 bases left between them. CDR1 and CDR2 from the germline V gene are MNHEY and SVGAGI.